Listed below are T cell receptor beta chains from one sample, sequenced in a study of blood T cell repertoires in COVID-19. The table came from immunoSEQ multiplex PCR; TCRdb's copy has only in-frame clones and leaves some out. This sample has fewer than 350,000 clones, with approximately 91% found just once. The sample was PBMCs or T cells enriched from blood (not recorded which). These receptors all stem from a woman aged 40-49 years with acute COVID-19. Both conserved end residues are part of each CDR3. A D gene is named only where the DNA matches it firmly. Where a row states a size, it is once, few, many or the class of an expanded clone; other rows omit it.

J: TRBJ2-3
size: -
V: TRBV13
D: -
CDR3: CASSLTGSPDTQYF
DNA: TGTGCCAGCAGCTTAACGGGGTCTCCAGATACGCAGTATTTT

J: TRBJ1-1
size: -
V: TRBV2
D: TRBD1
CDR3: CASRARGAEATTEAFF
DNA: TGTGCCAGCAGGGCCAGGGGGGCGGAGGCCACCACTGAAGCTTTCTTT

J: TRBJ1-2
size: -
V: TRBV19
D: -
CDR3: CASREGSTTGYTF
DNA: TGTGCCAGTAGGGAGGGGTCCACCACGGGCTACACCTTC

J: TRBJ2-1
size: -
V: TRBV2
D: -
CDR3: CASKELPGYNEQFF
DNA: TGTGCCAGCAAGGAACTTCCCGGGTACAATGAGCAGTTCTTC

J: TRBJ2-1
size: -
V: TRBV5-8
D: -
CDR3: CASSWRDRPYNEQFF
DNA: TGTGCCAGCAGCTGGAGGGACAGACCCTACAATGAGCAGTTCTTC

J: TRBJ1-5
size: few
V: TRBV28
D: -
CDR3: CASRTLIEPQHF
DNA: TGTGCCAGCAGGACACTTATTGAGCCCCAGCATTTT

J: TRBJ1-2
size: -
V: TRBV5-1
D: TRBD1
CDR3: CASSLVPGTGDGYTF
DNA: TGCGCCAGCAGCTTGGTCCCCGGGACAGGTGACGGCTACACCTTC

J: TRBJ1-4
size: -
V: TRBV12-3/TRBV12-4
D: TRBD1
CDR3: CASKDQGDEKLFF
DNA: TGTGCCAGCAAGGACCAGGGGGATGAAAAACTGTTTTTT

J: TRBJ2-1
size: -
V: TRBV7-9
D: -
CDR3: CASSSSQGSYNEQFF
DNA: TGTGCCAGCAGCTCGTCGCAGGGCTCCTACAATGAGCAGTTCTTC

J: TRBJ2-7
size: -
V: TRBV21-1
D: -
CDR3: CASSPASSYEQYF
DNA: TGTGCCAGCAGCCCCGCGAGCTCCTACGAGCAGTACTTC